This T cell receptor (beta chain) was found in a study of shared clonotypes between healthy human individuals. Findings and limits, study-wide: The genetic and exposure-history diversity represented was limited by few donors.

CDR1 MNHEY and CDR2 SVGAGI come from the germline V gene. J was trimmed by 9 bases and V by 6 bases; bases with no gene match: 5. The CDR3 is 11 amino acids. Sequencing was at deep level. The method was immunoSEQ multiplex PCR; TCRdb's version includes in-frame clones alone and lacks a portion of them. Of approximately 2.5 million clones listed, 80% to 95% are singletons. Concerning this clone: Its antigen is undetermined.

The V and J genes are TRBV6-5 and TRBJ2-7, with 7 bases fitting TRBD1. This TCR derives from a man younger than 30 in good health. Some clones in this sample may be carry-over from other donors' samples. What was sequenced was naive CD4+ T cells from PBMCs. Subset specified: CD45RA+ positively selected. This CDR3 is CASSFGQAQYF. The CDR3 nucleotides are TGTGCCAGCAGCTTCGGACAGGCGCAGTACTTC.